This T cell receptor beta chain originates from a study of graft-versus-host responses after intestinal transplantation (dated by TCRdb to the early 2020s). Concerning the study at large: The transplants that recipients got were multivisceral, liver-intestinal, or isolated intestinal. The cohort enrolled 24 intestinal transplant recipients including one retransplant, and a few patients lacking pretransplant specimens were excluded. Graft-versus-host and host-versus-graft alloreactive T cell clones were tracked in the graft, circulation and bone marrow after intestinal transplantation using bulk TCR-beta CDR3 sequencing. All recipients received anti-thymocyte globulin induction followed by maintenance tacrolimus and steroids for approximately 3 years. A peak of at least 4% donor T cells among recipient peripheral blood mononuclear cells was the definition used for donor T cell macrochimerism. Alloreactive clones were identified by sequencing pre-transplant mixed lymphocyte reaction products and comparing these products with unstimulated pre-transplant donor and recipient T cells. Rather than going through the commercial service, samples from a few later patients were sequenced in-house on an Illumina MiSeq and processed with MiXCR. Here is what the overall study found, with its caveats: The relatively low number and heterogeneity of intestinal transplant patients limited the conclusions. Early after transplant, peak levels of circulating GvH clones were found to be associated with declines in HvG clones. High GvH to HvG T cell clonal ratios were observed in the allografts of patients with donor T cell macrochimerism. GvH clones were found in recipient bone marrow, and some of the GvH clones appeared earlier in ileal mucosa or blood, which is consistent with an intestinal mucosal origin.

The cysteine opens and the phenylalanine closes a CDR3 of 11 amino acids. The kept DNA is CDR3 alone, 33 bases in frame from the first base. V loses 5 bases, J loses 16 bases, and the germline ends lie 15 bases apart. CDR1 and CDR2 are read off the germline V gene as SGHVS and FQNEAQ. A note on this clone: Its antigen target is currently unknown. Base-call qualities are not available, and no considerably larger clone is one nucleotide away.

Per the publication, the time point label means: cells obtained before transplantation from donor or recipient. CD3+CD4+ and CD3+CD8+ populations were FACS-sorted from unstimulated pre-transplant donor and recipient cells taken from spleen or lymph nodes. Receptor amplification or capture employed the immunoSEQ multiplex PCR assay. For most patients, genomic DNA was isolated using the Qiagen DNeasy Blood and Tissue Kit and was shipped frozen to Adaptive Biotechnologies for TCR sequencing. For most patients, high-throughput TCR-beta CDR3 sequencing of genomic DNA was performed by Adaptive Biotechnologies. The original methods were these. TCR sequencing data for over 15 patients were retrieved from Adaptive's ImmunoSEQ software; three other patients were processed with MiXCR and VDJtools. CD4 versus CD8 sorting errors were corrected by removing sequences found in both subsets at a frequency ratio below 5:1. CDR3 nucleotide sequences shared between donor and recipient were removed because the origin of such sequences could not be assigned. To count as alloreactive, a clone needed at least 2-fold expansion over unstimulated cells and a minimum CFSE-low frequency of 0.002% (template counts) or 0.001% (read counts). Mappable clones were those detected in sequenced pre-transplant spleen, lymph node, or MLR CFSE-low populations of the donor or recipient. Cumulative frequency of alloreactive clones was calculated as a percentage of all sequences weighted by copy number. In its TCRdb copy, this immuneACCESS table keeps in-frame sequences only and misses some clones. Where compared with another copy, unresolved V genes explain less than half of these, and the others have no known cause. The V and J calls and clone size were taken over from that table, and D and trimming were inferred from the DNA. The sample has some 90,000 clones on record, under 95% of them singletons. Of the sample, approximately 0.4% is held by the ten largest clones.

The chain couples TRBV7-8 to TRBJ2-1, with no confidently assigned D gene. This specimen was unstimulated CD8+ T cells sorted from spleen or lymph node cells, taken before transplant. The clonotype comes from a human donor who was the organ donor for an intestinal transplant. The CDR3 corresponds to CASSVDGVGFF. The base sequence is TGTGCCAGCAGCGTCGACGGAGTCGGATTCTTC.